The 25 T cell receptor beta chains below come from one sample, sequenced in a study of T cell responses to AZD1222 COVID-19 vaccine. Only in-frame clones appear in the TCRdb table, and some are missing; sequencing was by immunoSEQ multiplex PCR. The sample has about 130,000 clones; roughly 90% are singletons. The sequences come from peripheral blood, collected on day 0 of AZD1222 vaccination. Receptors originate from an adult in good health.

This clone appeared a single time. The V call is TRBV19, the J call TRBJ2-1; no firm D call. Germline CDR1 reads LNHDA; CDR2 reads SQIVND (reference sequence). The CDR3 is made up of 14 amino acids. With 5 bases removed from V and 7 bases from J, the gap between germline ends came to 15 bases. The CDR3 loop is CASSPDRIGNEQFF. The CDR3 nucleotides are TGTGCCAGTAGTCCCGACCGGATAGGAAATGAGCAGTTCTTC.

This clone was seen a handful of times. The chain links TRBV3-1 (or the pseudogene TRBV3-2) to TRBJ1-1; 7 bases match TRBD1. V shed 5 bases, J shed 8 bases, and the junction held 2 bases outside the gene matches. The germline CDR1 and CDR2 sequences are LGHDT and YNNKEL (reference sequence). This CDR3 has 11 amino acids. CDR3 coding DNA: TGTGCCAGCAGCAGAGGGGGCGAAGCTTTCTTT. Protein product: CASSRGGEAFF.

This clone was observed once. The CDR3 sequence: CASRHKLDRGDSPLHF. CDR3 nucleotide sequence: TGTGCCAGCCGTCATAAACTGGACAGGGGCGATTCACCCCTCCACTTT. V gene TRBV19 combines with J gene TRBJ1-6; 9 bases are shared with TRBD1. The CDR3 loop spans 16 amino acids. In germline, CDR1 is LNHDA, CDR2 SQIVND (reference sequence). V lost 9 bases to trimming and J lost 8 bases; unmatched junction nucleotides: 14.

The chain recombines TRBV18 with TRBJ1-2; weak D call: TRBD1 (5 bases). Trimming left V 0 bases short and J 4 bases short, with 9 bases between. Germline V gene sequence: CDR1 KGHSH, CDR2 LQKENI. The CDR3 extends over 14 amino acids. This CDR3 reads CASSPPSDTYGYTF. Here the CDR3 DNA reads TGTGCCAGCTCACCACCGTCGGACACCTATGGCTACACCTTC.

CDR3 protein: CASRTSSYNSPLHF. Here the CDR3 DNA reads TGTGCCAGCAGGACCAGCTCCTATAATTCACCCCTCCACTTT. The V call is TRBV18, the J call TRBJ1-6; D unclear. V gave up 8 bases and J gave up 0 bases, with 8 bases separating them. The germline V gene has CDR1 KGHSH and CDR2 LQKENI. The CDR3 has 14 amino acids.

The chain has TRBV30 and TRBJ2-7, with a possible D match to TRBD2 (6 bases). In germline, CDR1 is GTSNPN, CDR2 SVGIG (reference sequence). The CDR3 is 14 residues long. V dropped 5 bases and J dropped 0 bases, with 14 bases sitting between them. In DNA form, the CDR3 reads TGTGCCTGGGGGGTTTTCGGGGGCTCCTACGAGCAGTACTTC. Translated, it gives CAWGVFGGSYEQYF.

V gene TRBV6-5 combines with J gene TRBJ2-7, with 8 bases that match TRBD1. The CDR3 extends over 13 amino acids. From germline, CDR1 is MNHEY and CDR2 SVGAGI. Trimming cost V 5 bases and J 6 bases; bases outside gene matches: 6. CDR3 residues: CASSPDRALEQYF. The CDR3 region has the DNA TGTGCCAGCAGTCCGGACAGGGCGCTCGAGCAGTACTTC.

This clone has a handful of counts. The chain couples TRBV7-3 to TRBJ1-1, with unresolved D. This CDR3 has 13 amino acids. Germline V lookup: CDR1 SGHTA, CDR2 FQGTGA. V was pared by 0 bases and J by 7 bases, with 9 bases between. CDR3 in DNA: TGTGCCAGCAGCTTAACTCGGGAGGATGAAGCTTTCTTT. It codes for CASSLTREDEAFF.

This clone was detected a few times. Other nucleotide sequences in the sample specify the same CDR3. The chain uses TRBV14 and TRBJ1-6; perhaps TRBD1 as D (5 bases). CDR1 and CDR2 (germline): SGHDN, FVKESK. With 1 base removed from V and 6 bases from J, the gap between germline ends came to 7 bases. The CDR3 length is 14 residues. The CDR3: CASSQGQGNSPLHF. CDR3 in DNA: TGTGCCAGCAGCCAAGGGCAGGGTAATTCACCCCTCCACTTT.

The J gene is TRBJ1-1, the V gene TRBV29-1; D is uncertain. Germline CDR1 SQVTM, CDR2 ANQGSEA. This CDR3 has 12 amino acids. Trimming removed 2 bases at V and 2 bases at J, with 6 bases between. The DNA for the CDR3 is TGCAGCGTTGAATTGATAAACACTGAAGCTTTCTTT. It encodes CSVELINTEAFF.

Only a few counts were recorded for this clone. The CDR3 DNA follows: TGCAGTGCTAGTCCGATGAATGTCCGGGACAGAAGTCGAGTTGGCTATGGCTACACCTTC. Translation: CSASPMNVRDRSRVGYGYTF. The chain is built from TRBV20-1 and TRBJ1-2; 7 nucleotides match TRBD1. The trim removed 3 bases at V and 4 bases at J, leaving 26 bases unmatched. The CDR3 consists of 20 residues. Germline loops: CDR1 DFQATT, CDR2 SNEGSKA (reference sequence).

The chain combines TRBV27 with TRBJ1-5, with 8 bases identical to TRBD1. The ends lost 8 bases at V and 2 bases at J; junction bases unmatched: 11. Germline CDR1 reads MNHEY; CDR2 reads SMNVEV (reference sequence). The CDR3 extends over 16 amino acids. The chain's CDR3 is CASGNSGTGGNQPQHF. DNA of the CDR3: TGTGCCAGCGGTAATTCCGGGACAGGCGGCAATCAGCCCCAGCATTTT.

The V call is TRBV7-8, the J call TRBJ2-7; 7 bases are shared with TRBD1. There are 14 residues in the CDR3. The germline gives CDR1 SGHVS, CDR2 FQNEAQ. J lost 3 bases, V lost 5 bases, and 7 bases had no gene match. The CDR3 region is CASSTRDSFYEQYF. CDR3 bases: TGTGCCAGCAGCACCCGGGACAGTTTCTACGAGCAGTACTTC. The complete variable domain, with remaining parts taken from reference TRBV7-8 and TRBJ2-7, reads GAGVSQSPRYKVAKRGQDVALRCDPISGHVSLFWYQQALGQGPEFLTYFQNEAQLDKSGLPSDRFFAERPEGSVSTLKIQRTQQEDSAVYLCASSTRDSFYEQYFGPGTRLTVT.

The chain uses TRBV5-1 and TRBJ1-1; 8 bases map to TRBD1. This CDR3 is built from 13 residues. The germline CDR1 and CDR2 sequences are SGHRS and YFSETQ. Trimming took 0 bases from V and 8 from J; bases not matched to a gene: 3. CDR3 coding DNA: TGCGCCAGCAGCTTGGTTCAGGGGGCGGAAGCTTTCTTT. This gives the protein CASSLVQGAEAFF. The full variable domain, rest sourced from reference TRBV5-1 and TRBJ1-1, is KAGVTQTPRYLIKTRGQQVTLSCSPISGHRSVSWYQQTPGQGLQFLFEYFSETQRNKGNFPGRFSGRQFSNSRSEMNVSTLELGDSALYLCASSLVQGAEAFFGQGTRLTVV.

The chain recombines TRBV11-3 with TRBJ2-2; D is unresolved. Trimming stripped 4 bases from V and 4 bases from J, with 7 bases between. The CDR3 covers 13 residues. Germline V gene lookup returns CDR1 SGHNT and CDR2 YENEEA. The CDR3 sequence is CASSSFATGELFF. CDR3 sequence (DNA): TGTGCCAGCAGCTCTTTTGCCACCGGGGAGCTGTTTTTT. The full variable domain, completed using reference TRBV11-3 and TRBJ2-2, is EAGVVQSPRYKIIEKKQPVAFWCNPISGHNTLYWYLQNLGQGPELLIRYENEEAVDDSQLPKDRFSAERLKGVDSTLKIQPAELGDSAVYLCASSSFATGELFFGEGSRLTVL.

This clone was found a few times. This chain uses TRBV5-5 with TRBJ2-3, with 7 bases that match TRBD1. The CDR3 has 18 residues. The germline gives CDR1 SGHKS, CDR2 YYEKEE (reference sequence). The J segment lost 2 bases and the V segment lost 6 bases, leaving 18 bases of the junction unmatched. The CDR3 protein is CASTYTGVKSANTDTQYF. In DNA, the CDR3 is TGTGCCAGCACCTATACAGGGGTAAAAAGCGCTAACACAGATACGCAGTATTTT.

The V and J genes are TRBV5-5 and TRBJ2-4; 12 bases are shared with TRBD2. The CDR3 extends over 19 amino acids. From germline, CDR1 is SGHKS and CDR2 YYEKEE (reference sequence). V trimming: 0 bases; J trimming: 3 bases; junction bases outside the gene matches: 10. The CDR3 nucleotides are TGTGCCAGCAGCTTGGGGCTAGCGGGAGGGCCGGTGGGCAAAAACATTCAGTACTTC. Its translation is CASSLGLAGGPVGKNIQYF.

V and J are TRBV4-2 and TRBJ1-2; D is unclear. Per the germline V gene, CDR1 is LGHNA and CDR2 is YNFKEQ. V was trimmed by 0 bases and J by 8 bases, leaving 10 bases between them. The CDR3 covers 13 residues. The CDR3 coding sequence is TGTGCCAGCAGCCAAGATGGACCCTACGGCTACACCTTC. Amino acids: CASSQDGPYGYTF.

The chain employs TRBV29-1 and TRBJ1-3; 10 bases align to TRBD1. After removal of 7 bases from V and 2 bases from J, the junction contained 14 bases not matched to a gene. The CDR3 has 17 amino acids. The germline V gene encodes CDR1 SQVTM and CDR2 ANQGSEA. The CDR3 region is CSGTGTGEVGAGNTIYF. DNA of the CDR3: TGCAGCGGGACCGGGACAGGGGAAGTGGGAGCTGGAAACACCATATATTTT.

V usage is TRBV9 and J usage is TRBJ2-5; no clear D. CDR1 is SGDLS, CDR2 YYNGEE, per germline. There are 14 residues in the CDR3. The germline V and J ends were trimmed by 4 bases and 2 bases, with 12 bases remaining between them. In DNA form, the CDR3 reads TGTGCCAGCAGCCCCGAAACCAGACAAGAGACCCAGTACTTC. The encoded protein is CASSPETRQETQYF.

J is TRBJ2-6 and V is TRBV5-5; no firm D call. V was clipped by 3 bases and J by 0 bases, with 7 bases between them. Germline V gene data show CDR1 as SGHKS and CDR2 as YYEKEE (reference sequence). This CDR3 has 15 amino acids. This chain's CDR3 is CASSSKSSGANVLTF. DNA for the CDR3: TGTGCCAGCAGCTCGAAGAGCTCTGGGGCCAACGTCCTGACTTTC.

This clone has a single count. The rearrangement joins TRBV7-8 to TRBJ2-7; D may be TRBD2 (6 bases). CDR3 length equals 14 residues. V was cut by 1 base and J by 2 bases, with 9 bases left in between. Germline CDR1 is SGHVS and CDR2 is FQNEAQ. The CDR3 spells CASSLVEGAYEQYF. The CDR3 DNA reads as TGTGCCAGCAGCTTAGTGGAGGGTGCCTACGAGCAGTACTTC.

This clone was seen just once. The CDR3 loop reads CASSRPDRGNQNSPLHF. The CDR3 nucleotides read TGTGCCAGCAGCCGACCGGACAGGGGAAATCAAAATTCACCCCTCCACTTT. The V gene is TRBV3-1 (or the pseudogene TRBV3-2), the J gene TRBJ1-6, with TRBD1 identical over 9 bases. With 4 bases clipped from V and 7 bases from J, the junction kept 11 bases outside the gene matches. CDR3 length: 17 residues. CDR1 is LGHDT, CDR2 YNNKEL, per germline (reference sequence).

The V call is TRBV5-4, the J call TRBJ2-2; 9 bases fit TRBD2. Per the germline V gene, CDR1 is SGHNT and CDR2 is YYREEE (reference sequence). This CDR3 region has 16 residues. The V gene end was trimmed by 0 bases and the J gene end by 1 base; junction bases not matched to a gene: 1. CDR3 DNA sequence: TGTGCCAGCAGCTTGGCGACTAGCGGGAACACCGGGGAGCTGTTTTTT. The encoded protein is CASSLATSGNTGELFF.

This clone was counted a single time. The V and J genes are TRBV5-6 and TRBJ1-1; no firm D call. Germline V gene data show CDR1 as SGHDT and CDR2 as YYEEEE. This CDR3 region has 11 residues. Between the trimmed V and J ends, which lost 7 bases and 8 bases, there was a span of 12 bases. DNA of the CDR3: TGTGCCAGCGGGAGGCAGATGGAAGCTTTCTTT. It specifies CASGRQMEAFF.